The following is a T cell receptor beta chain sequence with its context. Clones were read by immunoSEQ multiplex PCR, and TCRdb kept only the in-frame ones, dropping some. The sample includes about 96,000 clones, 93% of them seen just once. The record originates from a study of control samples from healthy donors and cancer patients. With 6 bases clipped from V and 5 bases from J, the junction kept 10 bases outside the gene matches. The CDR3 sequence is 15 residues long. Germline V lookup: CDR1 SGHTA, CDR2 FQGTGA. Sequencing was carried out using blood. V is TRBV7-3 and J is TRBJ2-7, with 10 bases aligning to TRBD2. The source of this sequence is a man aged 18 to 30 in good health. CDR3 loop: CASRLTGTSDHEQYF. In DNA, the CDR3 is TGTGCCAGCAGGCTTACCGGGACTAGCGACCACGAGCAGTACTTC.